In its sample, the clone carrying this T cell receptor beta chain was seen many times. Its antigen is not identified. This record comes from a study of blood T cells in healthy people across ages. Study-wide findings and caveats: Both higher diversity and more naive CD4+ cells marked long-lived donors when set against aged donors. A conclusive naive versus antigen-experienced comparison was prevented by the unsorted PBMCs.

Combining a sample-barcoded 5' primer with a J-beta primer mix, a second PCR ran for roughly 7 to 12 cycles. From the 5' RACE reads, TCRdb called clonotypes with MiXCR, one entry per CDR3 protein. The sample holds about 650,000 distinct CDR3 sequences; 32% are singletons and the top ten take over 15%. Germline V gene lookup returns CDR1 DFQATT and CDR2 SNEGSKA (reference sequence). There are 18 residues in the CDR3. Trimming took 2 bases from V and 2 from J; bases not matched to a gene: 9. Aged roughly 6 to 95, donors were systemically healthy Caucasians from Russia. The chain has TRBV20-1 and TRBJ2-3; TRBD2 matches 14 bases. The origin of this receptor is a woman older than 75 in good health. Sequencing was performed on blood. CDR3 protein: CSARPPGLAGGFTDTQYF. The CDR3 DNA reads as TGCAGTGCTAGACCGCCTGGACTAGCGGGGGGTTTCACAGATACGCAGTATTTT.